This T cell receptor (beta chain) was found in a study of blood T cell repertoires in COVID-19. The CDR3 spans 15 residues. Germline V gene lookup returns CDR1 SGHNT and CDR2 YENEEA. V gave up 1 base and J gave up 0 bases, with 7 bases separating them. Sequencing used immunoSEQ multiplex PCR; TCRdb keeps in-frame clones, though not all of them. The sample lists about 160,000 clones; around 77% were seen once. The sequenced sample was peripheral blood. The V and J genes are TRBV11-3 and TRBJ2-1; a possible D gene is TRBD2 (5 bases). This clonotype was obtained from a man between 65 and 80 years old with acute or convalescent COVID-19. CDR3 residues: CASSLASSSYNEQFF. The CDR3 coding sequence is TGTGCCAGCAGCTTAGCTAGCAGCTCCTACAATGAGCAGTTCTTC.